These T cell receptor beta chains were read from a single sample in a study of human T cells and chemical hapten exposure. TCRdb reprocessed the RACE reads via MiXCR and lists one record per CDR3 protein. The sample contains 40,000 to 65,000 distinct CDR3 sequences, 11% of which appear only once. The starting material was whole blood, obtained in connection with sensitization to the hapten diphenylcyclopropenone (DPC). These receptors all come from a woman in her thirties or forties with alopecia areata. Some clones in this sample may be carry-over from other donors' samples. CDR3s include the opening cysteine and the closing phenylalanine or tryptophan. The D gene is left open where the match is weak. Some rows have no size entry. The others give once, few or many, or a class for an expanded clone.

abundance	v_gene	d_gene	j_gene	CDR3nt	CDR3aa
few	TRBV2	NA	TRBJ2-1	TGTGCCAGCAGTGATCTTCCCCGCTCCTACAATGAGCAGTTCTTC	CASSDLPRSYNEQFF
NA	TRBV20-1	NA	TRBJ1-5	TGCAGTGTATTCGCGGCAGTCCGAAATCAGCCCCAGCATTTT	CSVFAAVRNQPQHF
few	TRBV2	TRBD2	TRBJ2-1	TGTGCCAGCATTGCCGAGACTAGCGGTCACAATGAGCAGTTCTTC	CASIAETSGHNEQFF
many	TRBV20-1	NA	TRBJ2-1	TGCAGTGCTAGAGAGGGACGGGAGTCCTTCGCTGAGCAGTTCTTC	CSAREGRESFAEQFF
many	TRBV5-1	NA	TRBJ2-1	TGCGCCAGCAGGCACGGTTCGGTTGGCTCCTACAATGAGCAGTTCTTC	CASRHGSVGSYNEQFF
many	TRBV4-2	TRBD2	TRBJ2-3	TGTGCCAGCAGCCAAGATTTGGTAGCGGGGGGGCAAGATACGCAGTATTTT	CASSQDLVAGGQDTQYF
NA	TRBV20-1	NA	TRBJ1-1	TGCAGTGCTAGAGGGGACGCTAACACTGAAGCTTTCTTT	CSARGDANTEAFF
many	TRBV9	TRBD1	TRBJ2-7	TGTGCCAGCAGCGGAATCCCGGGACAGGGGCCTCCCGAGCAGTACTTC	CASSGIPGQGPPEQYF
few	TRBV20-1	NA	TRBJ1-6	TGCAGTGCTAGAGATCTGGAGGAGTCCTCCTATAATTCACCCCTCCACTTT	CSARDLEESSYNSPLHF
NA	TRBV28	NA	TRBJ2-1	TGTGCCAGCAGTTACCCCGGGATTTCGGACAATGAGCAGTTCTTC	CASSYPGISDNEQFF
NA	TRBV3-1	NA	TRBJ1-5	TGTGCCAGCAGCCAAGGGGGGGGAGACAATCAGCCCCAGCATTTT	CASSQGGGDNQPQHF
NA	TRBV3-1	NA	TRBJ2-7	TGTGCCAGCGGTGGTCACGAGCAGTACTTC	CASGGHEQYF
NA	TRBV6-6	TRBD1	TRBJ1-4	TGTGCCAGCGTCTACGGGACAGGGAAGGAAAAACTGTTTTTT	CASVYGTGKEKLFF
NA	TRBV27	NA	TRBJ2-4	TGTGCCAGCAGTTATGGACAGCAAATGGCCAAAAACATTCAGTACTTC	CASSYGQQMAKNIQYF
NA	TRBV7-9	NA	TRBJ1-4	TGTGCCAGCAGCTCCCCCCGGGTGGCCACTAATGAAAAACTGTTTTTT	CASSSPRVATNEKLFF
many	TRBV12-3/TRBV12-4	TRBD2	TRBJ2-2	TGTGCCAGCAGCCGTACTAGCGGGGACACCGGGGAGCTGTTTTTT	CASSRTSGDTGELFF
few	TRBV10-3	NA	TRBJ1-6	TGTGCCACCGCGACAGACTATAATTCACCCCTCCACTTT	CATATDYNSPLHF
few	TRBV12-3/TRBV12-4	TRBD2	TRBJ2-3	TGTGCCAGCAGTCCACTAGCGGGAGACGTGGGTACGCAGTATTTT	CASSPLAGDVGTQYF
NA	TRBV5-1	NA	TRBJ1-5	TGCGCCAGCAGCTTGGATTGGGAGAAAAATAGCAATCAGCCCCAGCATTTT	CASSLDWEKNSNQPQHF
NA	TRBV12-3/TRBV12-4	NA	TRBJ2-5	TGTGCCAGCACCCGGGGAACGGTAAAAGAGACCCAGTACTTC	CASTRGTVKETQYF
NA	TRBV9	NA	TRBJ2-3	TGTGCCAGCAGCGTAGCTAGGCTCCCGCAGTATTTT	CASSVARLPQYF
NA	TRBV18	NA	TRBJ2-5	TGTGCCAGCTCACGCGGGACAGAAGAGACCCAGTACTTC	CASSRGTEETQYF
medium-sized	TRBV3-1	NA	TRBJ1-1	TGTGCCAGCAGCCCGGGAGGCACTGAAGCTTTCTTT	CASSPGGTEAFF
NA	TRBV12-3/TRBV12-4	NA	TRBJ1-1	TGTGCCAGCAGTCTCCTCCGGGCGAACACTGAAGCTTTCTTT	CASSLLRANTEAFF
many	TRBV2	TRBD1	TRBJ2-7	TGTGCCAGCAGTATACAGGGGTTCGAGCAGTACTTC	CASSIQGFEQYF
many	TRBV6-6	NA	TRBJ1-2	TGTGCCAGCAGTTATGGGGTCCTCCCTGGCTACACCTTC	CASSYGVLPGYTF
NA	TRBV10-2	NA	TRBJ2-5	TGCGCCAGCAGTGAGCGCAGAGAGACCCAGTACTTC	CASSERRETQYF
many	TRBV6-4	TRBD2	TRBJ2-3	TGTGCCAGCAGTGCTTTAGCGGGTAGACCAGATACGCAGTATTTT	CASSALAGRPDTQYF
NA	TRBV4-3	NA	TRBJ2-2	TGCGCCAGCAGCCAAGACGGGACTGCCGGGGAGCTGTTTTTT	CASSQDGTAGELFF
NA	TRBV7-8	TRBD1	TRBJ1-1	TGTGCCAGCAGCTCCAACAGGGGCTCCACTGAAGCTTTCTTT	CASSSNRGSTEAFF
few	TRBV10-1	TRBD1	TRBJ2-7	TGCGCCAGCAGCCTGACAGGGCAGGCTGAGCAGTACTTC	CASSLTGQAEQYF
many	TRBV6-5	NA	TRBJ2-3	TGTGCCAGCACCCCGGGGCTTTTCTCTCCCACAGATACGCAGTATTTT	CASTPGLFSPTDTQYF
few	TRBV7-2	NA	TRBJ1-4	TGTGCCAGCAGCTTAGGGTCAGGGATATATAATGAAAAACTGTTTTTT	CASSLGSGIYNEKLFF
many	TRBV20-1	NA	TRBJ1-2	TGCAGTGCTGAGGATGGACGGACTTATGGCTACACCTTC	CSAEDGRTYGYTF
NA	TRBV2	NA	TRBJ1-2	TGTGCCAGCAGCAGGGCCTCTAACTATGGCTACACCTTC	CASSRASNYGYTF
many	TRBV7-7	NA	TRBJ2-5	TGTGCCAGCAGCTTAGGGCGGCTAGTGGGTACGGAGACCCAGTACTTC	CASSLGRLVGTETQYF
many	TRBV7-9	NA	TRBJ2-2	TGTGCCAGCAGCTTTCCGGGGGAGTACACCGGGGAGCTGTTTTTT	CASSFPGEYTGELFF
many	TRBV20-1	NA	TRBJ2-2	TGCAGTGCTAGCTGGGGGGCCGGGGAGCTGTTTTTT	CSASWGAGELFF
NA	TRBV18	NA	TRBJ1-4	TGTGCCAGCTCACCACTTGGGACTGAGAATGAAAAACTGTTTTTT	CASSPLGTENEKLFF
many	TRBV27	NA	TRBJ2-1	TGTGCCAGCAGCCCTTGGGAGCACTCCTACAATGAGCAGTTCTTC	CASSPWEHSYNEQFF
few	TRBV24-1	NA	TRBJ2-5	TGTGCCACCAGTCAGGGTGGAACTTTAGAGACCCAGTACTTC	CATSQGGTLETQYF
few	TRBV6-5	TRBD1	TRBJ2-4	TGTGCCAGCAGTTACTCGAGGGGGCAAAACATTCAGTACTTC	CASSYSRGQNIQYF